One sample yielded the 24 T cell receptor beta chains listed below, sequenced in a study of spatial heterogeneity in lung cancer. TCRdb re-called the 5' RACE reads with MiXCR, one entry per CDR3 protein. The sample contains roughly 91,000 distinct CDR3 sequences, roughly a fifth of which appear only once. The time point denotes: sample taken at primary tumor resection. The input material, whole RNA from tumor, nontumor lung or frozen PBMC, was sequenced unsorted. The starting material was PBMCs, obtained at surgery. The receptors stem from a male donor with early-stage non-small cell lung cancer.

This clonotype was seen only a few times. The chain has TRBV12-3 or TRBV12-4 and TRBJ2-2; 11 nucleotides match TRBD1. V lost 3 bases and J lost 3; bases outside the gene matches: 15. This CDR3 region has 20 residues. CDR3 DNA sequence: TGTGCCAGCAGTTTTAACCCCCTCTGGACAGGGGGCGAGGACACCGGGGAGCTGTTTTTT. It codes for CASSFNPLWTGGEDTGELFF.

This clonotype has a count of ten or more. In DNA, the CDR3 is TGTGCCAGCAGCCGTACTAGCGGGAGCACAGATACGCAGTATTTT. Translation: CASSRTSGSTDTQYF. This chain links TRBV7-9 with TRBJ2-3; 9 bases line up with TRBD2. The length of the CDR3 is 15 residues. Per the germline V gene, CDR1 is SEHNR and CDR2 is FQNEAQ (reference sequence). V shed 5 bases, J shed 0 bases, and the junction held 3 bases outside the gene matches.

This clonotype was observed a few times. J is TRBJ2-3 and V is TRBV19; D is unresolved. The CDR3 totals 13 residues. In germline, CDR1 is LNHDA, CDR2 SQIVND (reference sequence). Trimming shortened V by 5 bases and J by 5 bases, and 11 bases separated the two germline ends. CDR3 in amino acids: CASSSLTEDTQYF. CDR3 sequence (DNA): TGTGCCAGTAGTTCCCTCACGGAAGATACGCAGTATTTT.

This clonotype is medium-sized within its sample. CDR3 residues: CASKNTGELFF. CDR3 DNA: TGTGCCAGCAAGAACACCGGGGAGCTGTTTTTT. The chain recombines TRBV6-5 with TRBJ2-2; no clear D. CDR3 size: 11 residues. Looked up from germline, CDR1 is MNHEY and CDR2 is SVGAGI. Deletions cut 7 bases from V and 1 base from J, with 1 base between.

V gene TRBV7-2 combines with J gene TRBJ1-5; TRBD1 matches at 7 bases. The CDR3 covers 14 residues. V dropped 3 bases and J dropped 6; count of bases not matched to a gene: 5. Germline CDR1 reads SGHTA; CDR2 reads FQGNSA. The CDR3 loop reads CASSLTGLAQPQHF. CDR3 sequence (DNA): TGTGCCAGCAGCTTGACAGGGTTGGCTCAGCCCCAGCATTTT.

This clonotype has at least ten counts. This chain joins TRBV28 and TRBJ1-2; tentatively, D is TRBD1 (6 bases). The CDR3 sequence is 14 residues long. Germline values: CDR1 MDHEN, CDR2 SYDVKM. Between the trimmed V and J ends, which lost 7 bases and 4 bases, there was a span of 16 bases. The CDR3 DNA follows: TGTGCCAGCACTCGAACAGGGACGAGCTATGGCTACACCTTC. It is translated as CASTRTGTSYGYTF.

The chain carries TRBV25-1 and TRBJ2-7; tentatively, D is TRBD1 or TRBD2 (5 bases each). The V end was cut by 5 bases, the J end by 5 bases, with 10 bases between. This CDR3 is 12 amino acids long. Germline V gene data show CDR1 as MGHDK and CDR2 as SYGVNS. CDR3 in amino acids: CASSLRDHEQYF. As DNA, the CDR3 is TGTGCCAGCAGTCTCAGGGACCACGAGCAGTACTTC.

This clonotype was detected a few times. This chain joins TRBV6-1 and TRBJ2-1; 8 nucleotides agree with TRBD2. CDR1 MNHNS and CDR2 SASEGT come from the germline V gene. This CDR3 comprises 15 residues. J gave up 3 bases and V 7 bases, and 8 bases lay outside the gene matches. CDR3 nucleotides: TGTGCCAGCACCTTAGTAGCGGGGAACTACAATGAGCAGTTCTTC. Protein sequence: CASTLVAGNYNEQFF.

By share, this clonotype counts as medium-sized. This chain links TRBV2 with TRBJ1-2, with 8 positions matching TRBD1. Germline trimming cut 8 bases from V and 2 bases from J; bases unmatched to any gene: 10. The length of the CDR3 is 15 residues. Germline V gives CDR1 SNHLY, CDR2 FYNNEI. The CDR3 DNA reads TGTGCCAGCCGAAAAGGACAGGGTTCAAACTATGGCTACACCTTC. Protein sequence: CASRKGQGSNYGYTF.

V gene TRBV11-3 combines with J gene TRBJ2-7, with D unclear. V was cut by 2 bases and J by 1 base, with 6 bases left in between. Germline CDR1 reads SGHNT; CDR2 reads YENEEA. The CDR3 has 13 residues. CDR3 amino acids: CASSLWPSYEQYF. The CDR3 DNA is TGTGCCAGCAGCTTATGGCCTTCCTACGAGCAGTACTTC. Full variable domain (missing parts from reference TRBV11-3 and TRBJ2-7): EAGVVQSPRYKIIEKKQPVAFWCNPISGHNTLYWYLQNLGQGPELLIRYENEEAVDDSQLPKDRFSAERLKGVDSTLKIQPAELGDSAVYLCASSLWPSYEQYFGPGTRLTVT.

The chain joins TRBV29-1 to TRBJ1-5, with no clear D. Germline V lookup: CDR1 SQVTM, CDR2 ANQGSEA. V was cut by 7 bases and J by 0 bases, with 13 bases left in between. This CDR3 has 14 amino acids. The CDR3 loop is CSATVGDSNQPQHF. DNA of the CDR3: TGCAGCGCTACAGTCGGGGATAGCAATCAGCCCCAGCATTTT.

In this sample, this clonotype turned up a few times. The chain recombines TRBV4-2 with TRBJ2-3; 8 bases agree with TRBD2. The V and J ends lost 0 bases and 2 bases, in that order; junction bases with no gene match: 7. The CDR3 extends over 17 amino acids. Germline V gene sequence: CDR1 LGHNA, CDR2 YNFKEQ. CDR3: CASSQELADPYTDTQYF. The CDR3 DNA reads TGTGCCAGCAGCCAAGAACTAGCGGACCCCTACACAGATACGCAGTATTTT.

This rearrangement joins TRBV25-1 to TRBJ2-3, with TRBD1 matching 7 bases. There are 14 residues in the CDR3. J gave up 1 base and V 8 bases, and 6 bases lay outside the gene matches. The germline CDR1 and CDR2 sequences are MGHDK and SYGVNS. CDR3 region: CASRRQGGTDTQYF. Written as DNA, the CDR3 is TGTGCCAGCCGTAGACAGGGTGGCACAGATACGCAGTATTTT. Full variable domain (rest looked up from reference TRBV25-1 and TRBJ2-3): EADIYQTPRYLVIGTGKKITLECSQTMGHDKMYWYQQDPGMELHLIHYSYGVNSTEKGDLSSESTVSRIRTEHFPLTLESARPSHTSQYLCASRRQGGTDTQYFGPGTRLTVL.

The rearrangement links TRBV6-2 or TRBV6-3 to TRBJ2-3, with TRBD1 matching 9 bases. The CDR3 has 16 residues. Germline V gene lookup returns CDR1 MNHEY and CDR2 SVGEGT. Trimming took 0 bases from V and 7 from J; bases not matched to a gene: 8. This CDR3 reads CASSYSTDRGAYTQYF. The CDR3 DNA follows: TGTGCCAGCAGTTACTCGACGGACAGGGGCGCATATACGCAGTATTTT.

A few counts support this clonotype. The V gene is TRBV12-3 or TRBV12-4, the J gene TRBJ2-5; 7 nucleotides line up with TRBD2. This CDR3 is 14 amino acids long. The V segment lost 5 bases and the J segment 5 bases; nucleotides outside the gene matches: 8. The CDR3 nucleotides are TGTGCCAGCAGTCCTTCGGCGGGGGTGGAGACCCAGTACTTC. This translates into CASSPSAGVETQYF.

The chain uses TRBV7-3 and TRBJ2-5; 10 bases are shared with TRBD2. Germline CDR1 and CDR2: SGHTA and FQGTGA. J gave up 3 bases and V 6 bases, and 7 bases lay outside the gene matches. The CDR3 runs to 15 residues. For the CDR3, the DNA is TGTGCCAGCAGTTCCACTAGCGGGGTAGAAGAGACCCAGTACTTC. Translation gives CASSSTSGVEETQYF.

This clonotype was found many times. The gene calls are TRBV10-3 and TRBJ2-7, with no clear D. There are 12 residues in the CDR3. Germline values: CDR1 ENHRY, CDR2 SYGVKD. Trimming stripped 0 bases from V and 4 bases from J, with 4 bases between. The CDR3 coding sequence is TGTGCCATCAGTGAGTCAAGATACGAGCAGTACTTC. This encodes CAISESRYEQYF.

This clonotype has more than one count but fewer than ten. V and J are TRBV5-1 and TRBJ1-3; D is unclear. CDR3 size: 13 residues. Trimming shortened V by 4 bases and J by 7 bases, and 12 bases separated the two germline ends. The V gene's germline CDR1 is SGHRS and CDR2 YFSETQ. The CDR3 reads CASSQGRENTIYF. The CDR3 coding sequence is TGCGCCAGCAGCCAAGGACGGGAGAACACCATATATTTT.

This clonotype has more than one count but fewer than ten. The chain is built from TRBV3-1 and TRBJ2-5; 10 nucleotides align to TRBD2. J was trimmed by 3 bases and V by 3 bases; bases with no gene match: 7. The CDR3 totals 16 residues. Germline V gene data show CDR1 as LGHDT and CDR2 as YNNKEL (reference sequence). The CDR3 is CASSQESGRAEETQYF. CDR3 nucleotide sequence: TGTGCCAGCAGCCAGGAAAGCGGGAGGGCCGAAGAGACCCAGTACTTC.

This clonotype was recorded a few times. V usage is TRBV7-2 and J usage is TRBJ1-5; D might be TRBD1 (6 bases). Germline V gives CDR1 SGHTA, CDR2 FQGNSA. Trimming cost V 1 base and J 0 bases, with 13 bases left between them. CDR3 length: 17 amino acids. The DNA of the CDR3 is TGTGCCAGCAGCTTAGGTGGCAGGGGATATAGCAATCAGCCCCAGCATTTT. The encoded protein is CASSLGGRGYSNQPQHF.

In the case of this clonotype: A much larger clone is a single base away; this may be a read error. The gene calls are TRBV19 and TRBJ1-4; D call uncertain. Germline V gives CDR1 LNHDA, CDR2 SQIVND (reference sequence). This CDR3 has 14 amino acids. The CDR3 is CVSSAAGSREKLFF. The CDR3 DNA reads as TGTGTCAGTAGTGCGGCAGGCTCGAGGGAAAAACTGTTTTTT.

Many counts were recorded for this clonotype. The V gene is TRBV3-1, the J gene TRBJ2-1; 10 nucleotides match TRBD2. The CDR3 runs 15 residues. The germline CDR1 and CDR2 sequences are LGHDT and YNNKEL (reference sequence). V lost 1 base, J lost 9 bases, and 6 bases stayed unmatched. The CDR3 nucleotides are TGTGCCAGCAGCCAAGGGAGCGGGGGGGCGGCTGAGCAGTTCTTC. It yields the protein CASSQGSGGAAEQFF.

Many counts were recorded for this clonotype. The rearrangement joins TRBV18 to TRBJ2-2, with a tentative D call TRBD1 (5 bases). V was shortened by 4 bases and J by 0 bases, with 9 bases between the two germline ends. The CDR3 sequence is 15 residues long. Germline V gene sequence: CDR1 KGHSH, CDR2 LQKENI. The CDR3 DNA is TGTGCCAGCTCACGAGGACAACCGAACACCGGGGAGCTGTTTTTT. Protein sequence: CASSRGQPNTGELFF. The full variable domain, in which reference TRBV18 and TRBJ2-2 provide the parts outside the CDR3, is NAGVMQNPRHLVRRRGQEARLRCSPMKGHSHVYWYRQLPEEGLKFMVYLQKENIIDESGMPKERFSAEFPKEGPSILRIQQVVRGDSAAYFCASSRGQPNTGELFFGEGSRLTVL.

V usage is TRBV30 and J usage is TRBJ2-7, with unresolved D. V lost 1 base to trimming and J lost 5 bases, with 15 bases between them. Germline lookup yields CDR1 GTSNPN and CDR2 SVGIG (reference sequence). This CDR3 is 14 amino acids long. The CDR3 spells CAWSDQAAVDEQYF. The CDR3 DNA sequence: TGTGCCTGGAGTGACCAGGCGGCCGTGGACGAGCAGTACTTC.